The TCR beta chain described here comes from a study of T cells in Graves' hyperthyroidism and ophthalmopathy. The study's findings and limits: Median prediction lead before ophthalmopathy onset was 6.5 months with the model. Among thyroid clonotypes expanded above 0.001, most also appeared in blood.

Researchers barred patients who had uncontrolled infection, other autoimmune disease, pregnancy or lactation. Diagnoses used clinical symptoms, serum thyroxine and TRAb, thyroid ultrasound and orbital computed tomography. CDR3 size: 13 residues. Germline V lookup: CDR1 SGHTA, CDR2 FQGTGA. Trimming left V 2 bases short and J 6 bases short, with 7 bases between. Comments on this clonotype: What it recognizes is unknown.

There were TCR beta CDR3 regions amplified from RNA transcripts. The HTBI primer set served for first-round RT-PCR of the TCR CDR3. TCRdb reprocessed the multiplex PCR reads via MiXCR and lists one record per CDR3 protein. The sample lists roughly 580,000 distinct CDR3 sequences, 35% to 55% occurring once. Sequencing used peripheral blood or thyroid tissue (not recorded which). This chain joins TRBV7-3 and TRBJ2-2; D ambiguous. The TCR comes from a woman between 18 and 30 years old with Graves' hyperthyroidism. DNA of the CDR3: TGTGCCAGCAGCTTAGAGTGGGCCGGGGAGCTGTTTTTT. The encoded protein is CASSLEWAGELFF.